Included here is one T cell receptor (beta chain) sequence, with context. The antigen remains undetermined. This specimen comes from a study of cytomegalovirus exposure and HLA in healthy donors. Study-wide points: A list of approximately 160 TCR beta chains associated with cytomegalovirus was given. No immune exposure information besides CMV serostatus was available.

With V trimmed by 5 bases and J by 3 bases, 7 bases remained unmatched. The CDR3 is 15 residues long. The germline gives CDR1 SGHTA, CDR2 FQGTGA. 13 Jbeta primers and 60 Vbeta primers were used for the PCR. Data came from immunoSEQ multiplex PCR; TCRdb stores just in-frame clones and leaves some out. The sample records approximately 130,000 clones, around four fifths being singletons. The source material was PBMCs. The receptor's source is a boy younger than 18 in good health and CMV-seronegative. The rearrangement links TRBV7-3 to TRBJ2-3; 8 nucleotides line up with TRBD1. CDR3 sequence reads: CASSPWTGITDTQYF. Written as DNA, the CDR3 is TGTGCCAGCAGCCCGTGGACAGGGATTACAGATACGCAGTATTTT.